This T cell receptor beta chain was retrieved from a study of spatial heterogeneity in lung cancer. Study in general: The count of detected beta-chain sequences consistently exceeded that of alpha-chain sequences.

TCRdb called the 5' RACE reads again in MiXCR, with one record for every CDR3 protein. This sample has thousands of distinct CDR3 sequences, with about a tenth found just once. Specified time point: sample taken at primary tumor resection. Broader study findings: In tumors, expanded intratumoral alpha and beta TCR counts tracked mutation counts.

On this clonotype itself: Its antigen remains unknown.

This CDR3 spans 13 amino acids. V was pared by 1 base and J by 3 bases, with 6 bases between. This chain joins TRBV12-3 or TRBV12-4 and TRBJ2-5; D ambiguous. Sequences were derived from lung tumor tissue, sampled at surgery. This receptor was identified in a male donor with early-stage non-small cell lung cancer. The CDR3 DNA reads as TGTGCCAGCAGTTTAGTGGTGGAAGAGACCCAGTACTTC. It is translated as CASSLVVEETQYF.